This T cell receptor beta chain was identified in a study of CD8+CD57+ T cells in acquired aplastic anemia. Across the study: CD4+ cells from healthy donors averaged around 9.9 million reads.

Both TCR beta VDJ combination and CDR3 sequence profiling were carried out. Genomic DNA was the template for this profiling. Using its own MiXCR run on the reads, TCRdb lists one record per CDR3 protein. The sample yields tens of thousands of distinct CDR3 sequences, roughly half seen once. As concerns this clonotype: Antigen unknown.

Study findings and constraints: Fewer than 30 shared CD8+ CDR3s appeared highly expressed within patients' immunodominant clones. The CD8+ Simpson's diversity of patients and controls was not significantly different.

The length of the CDR3 is 14 residues. Germline values: CDR1 ENHRY, CDR2 SYGVKD. Between the trimmed V and J ends, which lost 7 bases and 4 bases, there was a span of 17 bases. V is TRBV10-3 and J is TRBJ2-7; perhaps TRBD2 as D (6 bases). The receptor was isolated from a human donor in good health, serving as a control. The sample comprised sorted CD4+, CD8+, or CD8+CD57+ T cells (not recorded which) from PBMCs. CDR3 DNA sequence: TGTGCCATCACCTCCCAGGGACTCATATACGAGCAGTACTTC. Protein product: CAITSQGLIYEQYF.